The rows below give T cell receptor beta chains drawn from one sample of a study of blood T cell repertoires in COVID-19. The assay was immunoSEQ multiplex PCR, and TCRdb's table has in-frame clones only and misses some. The sample includes 410,000 or so clones, about 88% of them seen just once. Sequencing used peripheral blood. The origin of the receptors is a woman between 40 and 55 years old with COVID-19, enrolled during active disease. Each CDR3 is given with its conserved first and last residue. The D gene is left open where the match is weak. Size is omitted from some rows. Given values are once, few, many or a class for expanded clones.

CDR3 DNA	CDR3 protein	clone size	V gene	J gene	D gene	CDR3 length
TGTGCCAGCCGGGACAGCAGGAGCTCCTACGAGCAGTACTTC	CASRDSRSSYEQYF	once	TRBV19	TRBJ2-7	TRBD1	14
TGTGCCAGCACACCCCGCCGGGAGGGCCTCGAGCAGTACTTC	CASTPRREGLEQYF	few	TRBV2	TRBJ2-7	TRBD2	14
TGTGCCAGCAGCGTACTAAGTTTAGCGGGAGATAATTCACCCCTCCACTTT	CASSVLSLAGDNSPLHF	once	TRBV9	TRBJ1-6	-	17
TGCGCCAGCAGCCAAGCAATTACTAGCCGGGGAGATACGCAGTATTTT	CASSQAITSRGDTQYF	-	TRBV4-3	TRBJ2-3	-	16
TGTGCCAGCAGTCCCTGGGAAGGCCCCGGGGGTGGAAACACCATATATTTT	CASSPWEGPGGGNTIYF	-	TRBV27	TRBJ1-3	-	17
TGTGCCAGCAGCGCGGCTGACAGGGGGGCTCAAAACTATGGCTACACCTTC	CASSAADRGAQNYGYTF	-	TRBV5-4	TRBJ1-2	TRBD1	17
TGTGCCAGCAGCTCCCCGGACAGGTTATGGACCCAGTACTTC	CASSSPDRLWTQYF	-	TRBV5-4	TRBJ2-5	TRBD1	14
TGTGCCAGCATCCAACTCAGGGAGAACACTGAAGCTTTCTTT	CASIQLRENTEAFF	-	TRBV21-1	TRBJ1-1	-	14
TGTGCCAGCAGTCTACCATTCCCTCTATACTCCTTCTATGGCTACACCTTC	CASSLPFPLYSFYGYTF	-	TRBV28	TRBJ1-2	-	17
TGTGCCACCAGCAAATCCGGGGGGACAGATACGCAGTATTTT	CATSKSGGTDTQYF	-	TRBV15	TRBJ2-3	TRBD2	14
TGTGCCAGCAGTTCCCCGACTAGCGGGTACTACAATGAGCAGTTCTTC	CASSSPTSGYYNEQFF	-	TRBV6-2/TRBV6-3	TRBJ2-1	TRBD2	16
TGTGCCAGCAGTAAGGGCCCAGGGGGCTGGGGGAACACTGAAGCTTTCTTT	CASSKGPGGWGNTEAFF	-	TRBV2	TRBJ1-1	TRBD1	17
TGTGCCAGCAGGGTACCGGGACTAGCGGAGGACAATGAGCAGTTCTTC	CASRVPGLAEDNEQFF	-	TRBV2	TRBJ2-1	TRBD2	16
TGTGCCAGCAGATGGACAGGGCAGGGCTATCAGCCCCAGCATTTT	CASRWTGQGYQPQHF	-	TRBV2	TRBJ1-5	TRBD1	15
TGCGCCAGCAGCCAAGAGGGGGACATGAGGAACACTGAAGCTTTCTTT	CASSQEGDMRNTEAFF	-	TRBV4-3	TRBJ1-1	-	16
TGTGCCAGCAGTCCCCTACGAGCGACCTCCTACGAGCAGTACTTC	CASSPLRATSYEQYF	-	TRBV6-6	TRBJ2-7	-	15
TGTGCCAGCTCCCCAGACAGTTTCCCAGATACGCAGTATTTT	CASSPDSFPDTQYF	-	TRBV18	TRBJ2-3	-	14
TGTGCCAGCAGCGGTCACGGGAGGACGATGCCCTACGAGCAGTACTTC	CASSGHGRTMPYEQYF	-	TRBV9	TRBJ2-7	TRBD2	16
TGTGCCACCCTACAGGGGGCCCTGGGGGGTGAGCAGTTCTTC	CATLQGALGGEQFF	-	TRBV10-3	TRBJ2-1	TRBD1	14
TGTGCCATCACCTCGGGGTCCTACGAGCAGTACTTC	CAITSGSYEQYF	-	TRBV28	TRBJ2-7	-	12
TGCGCCAGCAGCCAAGATATCGAAGCCCCCACAGATACGCAGTATTTT	CASSQDIEAPTDTQYF	-	TRBV4-3	TRBJ2-3	-	16
TGTGCCAGCAGCGTACCACAGGGATTCTCCTACAATGAGCAGTTCTTC	CASSVPQGFSYNEQFF	-	TRBV5-4	TRBJ2-1	-	16
TGTGCCAGCAGCGTAAGTACTGATGGAAACACCATATATTTT	CASSVSTDGNTIYF	-	TRBV9	TRBJ1-3	-	14
TGTGCCAGCAGATCGACAGGTTTCGAAAAACTGTTTTTT	CASRSTGFEKLFF	-	TRBV6-5	TRBJ1-4	-	13
TGCAGTGCTAGTAGGACTAGGGGCAATGAGCAGTTCTTC	CSASRTRGNEQFF	-	TRBV20-1	TRBJ2-1	TRBD2	13
TGTGCCACCAGTGACCCGAGGAATGAGCAGTTCTTC	CATSDPRNEQFF	-	TRBV24-1	TRBJ2-1	-	12
TGTGCCAGCAGTTCCCCTGGACTAGCGGGAGACCAAGAGACCCAGTACTTC	CASSSPGLAGDQETQYF	-	TRBV6-2/TRBV6-3	TRBJ2-5	TRBD2	17
TGCGCCAGCATTAGACAGGGAACAACCTACGAGCAGTACTTC	CASIRQGTTYEQYF	once	TRBV10-2	TRBJ2-7	TRBD1	14
TGCGCCAGCAGCAGGAGTGGCTCCTACAATGAGCAGTTCTTC	CASSRSGSYNEQFF	-	TRBV5-1	TRBJ2-1	-	14
TGTGCCAGCAGTTTGATAGCGGGAGGGAGGAATGAGCAGTTCTTC	CASSLIAGGRNEQFF	-	TRBV6-5	TRBJ2-1	TRBD2	15
TGTGCCAGCAGTTCTACAGGGGATGCCACTGAAGCTTTCTTT	CASSSTGDATEAFF	-	TRBV28	TRBJ1-1	TRBD1	14
TGTGCCAGCACCGAACAGGGGAGGAACTACGACGAGCAGTACTTC	CASTEQGRNYDEQYF	-	TRBV2	TRBJ2-7	-	15
TGTGCCAGCAGCCAAGAGGCTAGGGACAGCAGTTACAATGAGCAGTTCTTC	CASSQEARDSSYNEQFF	-	TRBV4-2	TRBJ2-1	TRBD1	17
TGTGCCAGTAACATAAGGGGAGGCATGGAGAATTCACCCCTCCACTTT	CASNIRGGMENSPLHF	-	TRBV19	TRBJ1-6	-	16
TGTGCCAGCAGCTTACACGGTCTCTATGGCTACACCTTC	CASSLHGLYGYTF	-	TRBV7-2	TRBJ1-2	-	13
TGTGCCAGCAGTTATCCCAGTCGCGGGTTGAGCTCCTACGAGCAGTACTTC	CASSYPSRGLSSYEQYF	-	TRBV6-2/TRBV6-3	TRBJ2-7	-	17
TGTGCCATCAGTCAGAACCGGGAAGCTGAAGCTTTCTTT	CAISQNREAEAFF	-	TRBV10-3	TRBJ1-1	-	13
TGCAGCGTTGTTAGGGGGTCTACCCAAGAGACCCAGTACTTC	CSVVRGSTQETQYF	-	TRBV29-1	TRBJ2-5	-	14
TGTGCCAGCAAAAGACAGATCTCTGGAAACACCATATATTTT	CASKRQISGNTIYF	-	TRBV28	TRBJ1-3	-	14
TGTGCCAGCAGTACCTCACAGGGAAACTATGGCTACACCTTC	CASSTSQGNYGYTF	many	TRBV6-6	TRBJ1-2	-	14
TGTGCCAGCAGCCCCAAGGGGGCCGAAGAGACCCAGTACTTC	CASSPKGAEETQYF	-	TRBV5-8	TRBJ2-5	TRBD1	14
TGCGCCAGCAGCTTGGGCGGGGGTACAGATACGCAGTATTTT	CASSLGGGTDTQYF	once	TRBV5-1	TRBJ2-3	TRBD2	14
TGTGCCAGCAGCTATCTAGACCGATCCTATGGCTACACCTTC	CASSYLDRSYGYTF	-	TRBV3-1/TRBV3-2	TRBJ1-2	-	14
TGTGCCAGCAGTTTACGGGGAAGGAGAGAGACCCAGTACTTC	CASSLRGRRETQYF	-	TRBV27	TRBJ2-5	-	14
TGTGCCAGCGGCACCGCAGATTTGATTAATGAAAAACTGTTTTTT	CASGTADLINEKLFF	-	TRBV6-5	TRBJ1-4	-	15